This entry is about one T cell receptor (beta chain). These data originate in a study of cytomegalovirus exposure and HLA in healthy donors. Overall study context: The study's early data release held some 85 million unique TCRs from HLA-typed donors.

PCR was performed using 60 Vbeta and 13 Jbeta primers. TCRdb's copy holds only in-frame clones and misses some; the assay was immunoSEQ multiplex PCR. In the table there are over 90,000 clones, approximately 64% of which are singletons. Germline lookup yields CDR1 MNHGY and CDR2 SVAAGI. Trimming took 6 bases from V and 7 from J; bases not matched to a gene: 15. This CDR3 contains 17 residues. Sequencing input: PBMCs. The clonotype comes from a woman aged 50 to 60 in good health and CMV-seronegative. This chain uses TRBV6-9 with TRBJ2-2, with 9 bases aligning to TRBD2. In DNA, the CDR3 is TGTGCCAGCAGACCCGGACTAGCGCCTACAGGTAACGGGGAGCTGTTTTTT. It specifies CASRPGLAPTGNGELFF.